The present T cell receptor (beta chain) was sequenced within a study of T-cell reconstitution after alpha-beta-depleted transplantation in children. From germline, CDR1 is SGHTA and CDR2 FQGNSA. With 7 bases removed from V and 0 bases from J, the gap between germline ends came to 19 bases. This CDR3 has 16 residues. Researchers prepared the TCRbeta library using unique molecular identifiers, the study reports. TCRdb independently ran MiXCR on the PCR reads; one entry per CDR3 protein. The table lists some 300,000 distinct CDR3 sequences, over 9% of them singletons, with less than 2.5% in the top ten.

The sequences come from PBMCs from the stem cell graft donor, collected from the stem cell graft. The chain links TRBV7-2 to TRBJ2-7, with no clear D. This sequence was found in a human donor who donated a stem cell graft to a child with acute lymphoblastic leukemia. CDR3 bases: TGTGCCAGCACCACAAGAGGCGGCCCTAACTCCTACGAGCAGTACTTC. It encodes CASTTRGGPNSYEQYF.